Following are 26 T cell receptor beta chains from one sample sequenced in a study of cytomegalovirus exposure and HLA in healthy donors. A multiplex PCR was run with 60 Vbeta primers and 13 Jbeta primers. Measured with immunoSEQ multiplex PCR; TCRdb has only the in-frame clones, and not every one. The sample consists of more than 90,000 clones, 74% of them appearing once. Sequenced: PBMCs. These receptors originate from a woman aged 50 to 65 in good health and CMV-seropositive.

The chain links TRBV7-2 to TRBJ1-1; the D gene is possibly TRBD1 (5 bases). Deletions cut 0 bases from V and 0 bases from J, with 20 bases between. The CDR3 consists of 19 residues. Germline V lookup: CDR1 SGHTA, CDR2 FQGNSA. CDR3 residues: CASSLAPRDLLIMNTEAFF. CDR3 DNA: TGTGCCAGCAGCTTAGCCCCCAGGGACTTACTCATCATGAACACTGAAGCTTTCTTT.

This clone was seen a single time. The V and J genes are TRBV9 and TRBJ2-1; 14 nucleotides agree with TRBD2. The CDR3 is 17 amino acids. Germline V lookup: CDR1 SGDLS, CDR2 YYNGEE. The ends lost 0 bases at V and 5 bases at J; junction bases unmatched: 4. DNA for the CDR3: TGTGCCAGCAGCGTAGGACTAGCGGGGGGGCCGCACAATGAGCAGTTCTTC. Its translation is CASSVGLAGGPHNEQFF. Using reference TRBV9 and TRBJ2-1 for the parts outside the CDR3, the full variable domain is DSGVTQTPKHLITATGQRVTLRCSPRSGDLSVYWYQQSLDQGLQFLIQYYNGEERAKGNILERFSAQQFPDLHSELNLSSLELGDSALYFCASSVGLAGGPHNEQFFGPGTRLTVL.

In its sample, this clone was seen once. The chain is built from TRBV4-2 and TRBJ2-7, with D possibly TRBD2 on 7 matching bases. Per the germline V gene, CDR1 is LGHNA and CDR2 is YNFKEQ. CDR3 length: 17 amino acids. V gave up 0 bases and J gave up 5 bases, with 20 bases separating them. CDR3 DNA: TGTGCCAGCAGCCAAGATCGTTGGGGGGGCGGGTTAAACGAGCAGTACTTC. Encoded protein: CASSQDRWGGGLNEQYF.

The chain has TRBV4-2 and TRBJ1-2; D gene uncertain. CDR3 length: 15 amino acids. V was pared by 0 bases and J by 7 bases, with 15 bases between. Per germline, CDR1 LGHNA and CDR2 YNFKEQ. CDR3 loop: CASSQDLEAWAGYTF. For the CDR3, the DNA is TGTGCCAGCAGCCAAGATTTGGAGGCCTGGGCTGGCTACACCTTC.

The rearrangement uses TRBV18 and TRBJ2-7, with D maybe TRBD2 (5 bases). The germline V and J ends were trimmed by 2 bases and 6 bases, with 8 bases remaining between them. The germline V gene encodes CDR1 KGHSH and CDR2 LQKENI. This CDR3 is built from 12 residues. The CDR3 reads CASSPGEGEQYF. The CDR3 DNA is TGTGCCAGCTCACCAGGCGAGGGCGAGCAGTACTTC.

The CDR3 sequence is CASYAGDSTDTQYF. In DNA form, the CDR3 reads TGCGCCAGCTATGCCGGGGACTCCACAGATACGCAGTATTTT. The chain carries TRBV5-1 and TRBJ2-3; D is perhaps TRBD2 (6 bases). Germline CDR1 reads SGHRS; CDR2 reads YFSETQ. Trimming stripped 7 bases from V and 2 bases from J, with 14 bases between. The CDR3 consists of 14 residues.

This sequence joins TRBV7-2 and TRBJ1-1; D gene ambiguous. Looked up from germline, CDR1 is SGHTA and CDR2 is FQGNSA. With 5 bases removed from V and 4 bases from J, the gap between germline ends came to 20 bases. This CDR3 has 16 amino acids. The chain's CDR3 is CASSPITGKTGTEAFF. The DNA of the CDR3 is TGTGCCAGCAGCCCCATCACGGGTAAAACTGGCACTGAAGCTTTCTTT.

This clone occurred a few times. V gene TRBV11-1 combines with J gene TRBJ2-7, with no clear D. The CDR3 is made up of 13 amino acids. Germline assignment: CDR1 SGHAT and CDR2 FQDESV (reference sequence). Trimming shortened V by 1 base and J by 3 bases, and 7 bases separated the two germline ends. This CDR3 reads CASSLGGVYEQYF. The DNA of the CDR3 is TGTGCCAGCAGCTTAGGAGGCGTCTACGAGCAGTACTTC.

The rearrangement links TRBV7-6 to TRBJ2-5; maybe TRBD1 (6 bases). Germline V gene data show CDR1 as SGHVS and CDR2 as FNYEAQ. V lost 5 bases, J lost 7 bases, and 17 bases lay in between. This CDR3 region has 14 residues. The CDR3 DNA follows: TGTGCCAGCAGCCCGACGGGACAATCTGGGACCCAGTACTTC. This codes for CASSPTGQSGTQYF.

The V and J genes are TRBV5-1 and TRBJ1-2, with 8 positions matching TRBD1. The CDR3 extends over 14 amino acids. Germline V gene sequence: CDR1 SGHRS, CDR2 YFSETQ. The ends lost 4 bases at V and 3 bases at J; junction bases unmatched: 5. CDR3 DNA sequence: TGCGCCAGCAGCCTTGAGGACAGGGACTATGGCTACACCTTC. Encoded protein: CASSLEDRDYGYTF.

This chain joins TRBV19 and TRBJ2-7; 7 bases fit TRBD1. The germline CDR1 and CDR2 sequences are LNHDA and SQIVND (reference sequence). The V segment lost 10 bases and the J segment 3 bases; nucleotides outside the gene matches: 18. This CDR3 is built from 16 residues. The DNA for the CDR3 is TGTGCCACGTACTACAGGGGCCAAACTAAACACTACGAGCAGTACTTC. Translating it yields CATYYRGQTKHYEQYF.

The V call is TRBV11-3, the J call TRBJ2-1, with a possible D match to TRBD1 (6 bases). CDR3 length equals 15 residues. The germline CDR1 and CDR2 sequences are SGHNT and YENEEA. V lost 2 bases and J 4 bases, leaving 12 bases between the germline ends. The DNA of the CDR3 is TGTGCCAGCAGCTTAAACAGGGACCCGTACAATGAGCAGTTCTTC. This sequence encodes CASSLNRDPYNEQFF.

The J gene is TRBJ1-1, the V gene TRBV11-3; D not resolved. The V gene's germline CDR1 is SGHNT and CDR2 YENEEA. CDR3 length equals 13 residues. With 4 bases removed from V and 1 base from J, the gap between germline ends came to 7 bases. The CDR3 bases are TGTGCCAGCAGCTCAGGAAGGAACACTGAAGCTTTCTTT. Its protein is CASSSGRNTEAFF.

The chain couples TRBV28 to TRBJ1-2; the D gene is possibly TRBD1 (5 bases). This CDR3 is 15 amino acids long. Germline assignment: CDR1 MDHEN and CDR2 SYDVKM. Trimming removed 4 bases from V and 4 bases from J, with 16 bases in between. The DNA of the CDR3 is TGTGCCAGCAGTTCCGCGGGGGGGGTTAGCTATGGCTACACCTTC. It specifies CASSSAGGVSYGYTF.

V usage is TRBV28 and J usage is TRBJ1-2; D unclear. CDR3 size: 11 residues. The germline V and J ends were trimmed by 1 base and 8 bases, with 5 bases remaining between them. Germline CDR1 MDHEN, CDR2 SYDVKM. The DNA for the CDR3 is TGTGCCAGCAGTTTATCTTCCGGCTACACCTTC. As protein: CASSLSSGYTF.

The V and J genes are TRBV18 and TRBJ1-5; 7 bases fit TRBD1. CDR3 length equals 15 residues. V lost 3 bases to trimming and J lost 5 bases; unmatched junction nucleotides: 7. Per germline, CDR1 KGHSH and CDR2 LQKENI. DNA of the CDR3: TGTGCCAGCTCACCTCTCGGACAGGACTATCAGCCCCAGCATTTT. This translates into CASSPLGQDYQPQHF.

The gene calls are TRBV5-1 and TRBJ2-7, with 7 bases matching TRBD1. V was clipped by 6 bases and J by 3 bases; unmatched bases: 9. The CDR3 is made up of 14 amino acids. Germline CDR1 and CDR2: SGHRS and YFSETQ. The DNA of the CDR3 is TGCGCCAGCACCGTAGGGACAGCCGGCTACGAGCAGTACTTC. Its translation: CASTVGTAGYEQYF.

V and J are TRBV2 and TRBJ1-2; 8 bases agree with TRBD1. CDR1 and CDR2 (germline): SNHLY, FYNNEI. This CDR3 region has 15 residues. The V segment lost 4 bases and the J segment 2 bases; nucleotides outside the gene matches: 6. The CDR3 protein is CASSGYRGGNYGYTF. The CDR3 DNA reads as TGTGCCAGCAGTGGTTACAGGGGGGGGAACTATGGCTACACCTTC.

DNA of the CDR3: TGTGCCAGCAGGAAAGCCTTCGACAGTACCTACGAGCAGTACTTC. Translation: CASRKAFDSTYEQYF. This chain connects TRBV2 to TRBJ2-7; D perhaps matches TRBD1 (5 bases). Trimming pared 6 bases from V and 2 bases from J, leaving 17 bases between. The CDR3 is 15 residues long. CDR1 SNHLY and CDR2 FYNNEI come from the germline V gene. Full variable domain (outside the CDR3, taken from reference TRBV2 and TRBJ2-7): EPEVTQTPSHQVTQMGQEVILRCVPISNHLYFYWYRQILGQKVEFLVSFYNNEISEKSEIFDDQFSVERPDGSNFTLKIRSTKLEDSAMYFCASRKAFDSTYEQYFGPGTRLTVT.

CDR3 in DNA: TGTGCCAGCAGTGTCCGGGTCGTGGGGAACACTGAAGCTTTCTTT. This encodes CASSVRVVGNTEAFF. The rearrangement uses TRBV6-1 and TRBJ1-1; no clear D. Germline V gene lookup returns CDR1 MNHNS and CDR2 SASEGT. CDR3 length equals 15 residues. V was pared by 4 bases and J by 1 base, with 13 bases between.

This sequence joins TRBV28 and TRBJ1-2; D is possibly TRBD1 (5 bases). The CDR3 consists of 15 residues. V was trimmed by 5 bases and J by 2 bases, leaving 15 bases between them. The germline CDR1 and CDR2 sequences are MDHEN and SYDVKM. As DNA, the CDR3 is TGTGCCAGCAGTCGAGACGTCCAGGGAAACTATGGCTACACCTTC. It is translated as CASSRDVQGNYGYTF.

V is TRBV19 and J is TRBJ1-4; D possibly corresponds to TRBD1 (6 bases). Trimming left V 9 bases short and J 6 bases short, with 23 bases between. The CDR3 consists of 16 residues. Germline lookup yields CDR1 LNHDA and CDR2 SQIVND (reference sequence). CDR3 nucleotide sequence: TGTGCCAGCGGAGCAACGTCAGGGGCAGGGGATGAAAAACTGTTTTTT. It translates to CASGATSGAGDEKLFF.

The chain carries TRBV29-1 and TRBJ1-1; 8 bases align to TRBD1. The germline V gene has CDR1 SQVTM and CDR2 ANQGSEA. J was trimmed by 6 bases and V by 4 bases; bases with no gene match: 10. This CDR3 is 14 amino acids long. Written as DNA, the CDR3 is TGCAGCGTTGGTGGGACAGGAGACAAACCTGAAGCTTTCTTT. As protein: CSVGGTGDKPEAFF. Based on the CDR3 plus reference TRBV29-1 and TRBJ1-1, the full variable domain is SAVISQKPSRDICQRGTSLTIQCQVDSQVTMMFWYRQQPGQSLTLIATANQGSEATYESGFVIDKFPISRPNLTFSTLTVSNMSPEDSSIYLCSVGGTGDKPEAFFGQGTRLTVV.

The gene calls are TRBV9 and TRBJ2-7; the match to TRBD2 covers 8 bases. This CDR3 has 14 residues. Trimming at V came to 3 bases and at J to 0 bases, leaving 2 bases not matched to a gene. Germline CDR1 SGDLS, CDR2 YYNGEE. The CDR3 is CASSAGLASYEQYF. The CDR3 DNA sequence: TGTGCCAGCAGCGCCGGACTAGCCTCCTACGAGCAGTACTTC.

This chain uses TRBV29-1 with TRBJ1-2; D is unresolved. Germline V gene data show CDR1 as SQVTM and CDR2 as ANQGSEA. Trimming shortened V by 4 bases and J by 4 bases, and 10 bases separated the two germline ends. The CDR3 runs to 12 residues. CDR3 in amino acids: CSVVSQVYGYTF. CDR3 nucleotides: TGCAGCGTTGTCTCACAAGTCTATGGCTACACCTTC.

The chain carries TRBV5-1 and TRBJ1-4, with 7 bases lining up with TRBD1. V was pared by 1 base and J by 7 bases, with 4 bases of the junction left unmatched. CDR3 length: 14 amino acids. CDR1 SGHRS and CDR2 YFSETQ come from the germline V gene. DNA for the CDR3: TGCGCCAGCAGCTTGTCAGGGGGAAGTGAAAAACTGTTTTTT. Translation: CASSLSGGSEKLFF.